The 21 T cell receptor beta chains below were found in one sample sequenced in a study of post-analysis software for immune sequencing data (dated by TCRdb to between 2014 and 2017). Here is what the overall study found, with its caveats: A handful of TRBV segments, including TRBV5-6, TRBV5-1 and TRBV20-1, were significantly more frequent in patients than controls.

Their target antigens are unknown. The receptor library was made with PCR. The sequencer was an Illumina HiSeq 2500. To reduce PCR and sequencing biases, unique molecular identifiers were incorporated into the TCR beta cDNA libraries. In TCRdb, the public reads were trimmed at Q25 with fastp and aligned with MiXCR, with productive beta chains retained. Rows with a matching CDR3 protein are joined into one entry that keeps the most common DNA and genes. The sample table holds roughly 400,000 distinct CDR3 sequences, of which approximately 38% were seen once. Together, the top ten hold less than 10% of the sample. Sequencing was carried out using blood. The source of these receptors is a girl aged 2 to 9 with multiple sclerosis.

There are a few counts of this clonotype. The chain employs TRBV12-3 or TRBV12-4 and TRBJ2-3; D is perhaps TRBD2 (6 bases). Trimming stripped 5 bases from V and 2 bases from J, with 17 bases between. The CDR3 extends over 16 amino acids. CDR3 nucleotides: TGTGCCAGCAGTGAAGGATGGGGAGGTGACACAGATACGCAGTATTTT. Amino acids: CASSEGWGGDTDTQYF.

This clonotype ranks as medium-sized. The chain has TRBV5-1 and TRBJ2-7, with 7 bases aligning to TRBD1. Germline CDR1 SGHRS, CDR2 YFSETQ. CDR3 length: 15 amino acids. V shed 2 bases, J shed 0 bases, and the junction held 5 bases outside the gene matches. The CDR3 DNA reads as TGCGCCAGCAGCTTCCGGGACAGCAGCTCCTACGAGCAGTACTTC. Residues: CASSFRDSSSYEQYF.

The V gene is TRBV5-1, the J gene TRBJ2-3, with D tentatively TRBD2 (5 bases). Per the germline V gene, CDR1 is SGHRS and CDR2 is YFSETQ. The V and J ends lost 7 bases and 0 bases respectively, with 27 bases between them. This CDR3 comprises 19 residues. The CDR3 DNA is TGCGCCAGCGGCGAGGGTATATGGGTGCTTTCAGATAGCACAGATACGCAGTATTTT. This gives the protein CASGEGIWVLSDSTDTQYF.

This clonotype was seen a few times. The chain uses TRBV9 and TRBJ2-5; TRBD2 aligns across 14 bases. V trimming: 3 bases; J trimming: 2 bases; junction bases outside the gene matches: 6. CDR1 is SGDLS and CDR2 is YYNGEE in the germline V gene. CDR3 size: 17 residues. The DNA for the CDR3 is TGTGCCAGCAGCGCCGGACTAGCGGGGGGCAAACAAGAGACCCAGTACTTC. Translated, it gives CASSAGLAGGKQETQYF.

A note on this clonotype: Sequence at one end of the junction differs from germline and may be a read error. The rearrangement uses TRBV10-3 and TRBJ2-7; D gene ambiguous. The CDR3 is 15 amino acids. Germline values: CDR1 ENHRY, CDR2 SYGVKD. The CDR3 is CASSRNGPPSYEQYF. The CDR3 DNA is TGTGCCAGCAGTCGTAACGGCCCTCCCTCCTACGAGCAGTACTTC.

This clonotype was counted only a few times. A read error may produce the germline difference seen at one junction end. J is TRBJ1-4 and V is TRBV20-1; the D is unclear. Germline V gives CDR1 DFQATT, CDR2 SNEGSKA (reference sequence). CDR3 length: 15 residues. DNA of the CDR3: TGCAGTGCCCTCGCCACAACGGCAACTAATGAAAAACGGTTTTTT. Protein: CSALATTATNEKRFF.

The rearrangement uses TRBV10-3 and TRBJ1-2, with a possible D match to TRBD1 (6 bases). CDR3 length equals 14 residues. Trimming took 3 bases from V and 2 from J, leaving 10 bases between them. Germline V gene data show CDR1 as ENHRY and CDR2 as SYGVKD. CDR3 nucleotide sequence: TGTGCCATCAGTGACGGACAGCCGAACTATGGCTACACCTTC. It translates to CAISDGQPNYGYTF.

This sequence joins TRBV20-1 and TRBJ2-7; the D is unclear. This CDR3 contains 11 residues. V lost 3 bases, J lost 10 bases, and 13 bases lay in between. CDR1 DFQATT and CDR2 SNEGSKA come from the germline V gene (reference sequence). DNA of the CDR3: TGCAGTGCTAGGAACCAAGAGTCCCAGTACTTC. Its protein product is CSARNQESQYF.

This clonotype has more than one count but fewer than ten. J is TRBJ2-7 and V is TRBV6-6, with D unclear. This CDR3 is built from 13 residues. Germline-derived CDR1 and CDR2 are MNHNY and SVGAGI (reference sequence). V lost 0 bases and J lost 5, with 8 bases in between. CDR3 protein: CASSYSTVDEQYF. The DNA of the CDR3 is TGTGCCAGCAGTTACTCGACGGTCGACGAGCAGTACTTC.

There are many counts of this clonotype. The CDR3 DNA sequence: TGTGCCAGCAGTTCACCGCCATCCTATGGCTACACCTTC. Its protein product is CASSSPPSYGYTF. The chain combines TRBV28 with TRBJ1-2; D is unclear. Germline assignment: CDR1 MDHEN and CDR2 SYDVKM. V was shortened by 4 bases and J by 4 bases, with 10 bases between the two germline ends. The CDR3 consists of 13 residues.

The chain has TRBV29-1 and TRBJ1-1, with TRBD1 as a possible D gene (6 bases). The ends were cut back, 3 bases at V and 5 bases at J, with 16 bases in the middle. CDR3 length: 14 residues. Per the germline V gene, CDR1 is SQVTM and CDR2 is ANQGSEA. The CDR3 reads CSVEVQGGGTEAFF. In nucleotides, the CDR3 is TGCAGCGTTGAGGTACAGGGAGGTGGGACTGAAGCTTTCTTT. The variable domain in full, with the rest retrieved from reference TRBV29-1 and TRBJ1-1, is SAVISQKPSRDICQRGTSLTIQCQVDSQVTMMFWYRQQPGQSLTLIATANQGSEATYESGFVIDKFPISRPNLTFSTLTVSNMSPEDSSIYLCSVEVQGGGTEAFFGQGTRLTVV.

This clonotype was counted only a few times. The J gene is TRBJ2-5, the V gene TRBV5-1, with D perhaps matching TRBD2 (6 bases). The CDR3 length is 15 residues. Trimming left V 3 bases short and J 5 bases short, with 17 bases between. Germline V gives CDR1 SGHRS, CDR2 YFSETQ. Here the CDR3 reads CASSSGATSEETQYF. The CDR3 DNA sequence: TGCGCCAGCAGCTCCGGAGCGACTAGTGAGGAGACCCAGTACTTC.

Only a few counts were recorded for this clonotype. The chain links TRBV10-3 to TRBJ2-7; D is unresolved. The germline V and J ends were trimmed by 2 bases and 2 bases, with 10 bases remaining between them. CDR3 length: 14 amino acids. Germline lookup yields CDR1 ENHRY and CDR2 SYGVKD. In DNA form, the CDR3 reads TGTGCCATCAGTGAGCCATCTCTGCCCTACGAGCAGTACTTC. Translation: CAISEPSLPYEQYF.

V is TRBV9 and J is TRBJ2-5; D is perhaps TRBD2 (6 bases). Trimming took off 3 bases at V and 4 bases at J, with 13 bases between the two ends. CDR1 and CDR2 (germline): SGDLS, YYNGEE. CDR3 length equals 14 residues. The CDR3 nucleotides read TGTGCCAGCAGCGGGTCAACGGGGGTAGAGACCCAGTACTTC. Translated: CASSGSTGVETQYF.

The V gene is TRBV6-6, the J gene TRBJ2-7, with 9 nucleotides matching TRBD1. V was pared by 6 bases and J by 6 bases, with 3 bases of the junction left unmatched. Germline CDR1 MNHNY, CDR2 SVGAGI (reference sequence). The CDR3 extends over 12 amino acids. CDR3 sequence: CASRPGQGEQYF. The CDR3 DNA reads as TGTGCCAGCAGGCCGGGACAGGGCGAGCAGTACTTC.

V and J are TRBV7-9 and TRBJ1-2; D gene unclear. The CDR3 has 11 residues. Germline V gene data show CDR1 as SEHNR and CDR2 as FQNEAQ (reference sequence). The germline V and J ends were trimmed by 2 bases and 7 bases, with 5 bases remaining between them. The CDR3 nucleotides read TGTGCCAGCAGCTTAAATTCTGGCTACACCTTC. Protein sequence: CASSLNSGYTF.

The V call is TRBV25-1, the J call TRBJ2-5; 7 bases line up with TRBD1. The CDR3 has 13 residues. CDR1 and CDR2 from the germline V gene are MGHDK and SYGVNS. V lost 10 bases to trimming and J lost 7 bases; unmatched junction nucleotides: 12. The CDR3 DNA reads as TGTGCCACTAGGGACAGAACCTTGGGGACCCAGTACTTC. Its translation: CATRDRTLGTQYF. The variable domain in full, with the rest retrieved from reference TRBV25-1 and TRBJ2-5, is EADIYQTPRYLVIGTGKKITLECSQTMGHDKMYWYQQDPGMELHLIHYSYGVNSTEKGDLSSESTVSRIRTEHFPLTLESARPSHTSQYLCATRDRTLGTQYFGPGTRLLVL.

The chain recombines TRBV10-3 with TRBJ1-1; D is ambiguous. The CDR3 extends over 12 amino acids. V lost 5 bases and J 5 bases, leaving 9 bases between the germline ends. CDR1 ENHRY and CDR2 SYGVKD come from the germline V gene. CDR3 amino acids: CAISHDTTEAFF. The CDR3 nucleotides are TGTGCCATCAGTCACGACACGACTGAAGCTTTCTTT.

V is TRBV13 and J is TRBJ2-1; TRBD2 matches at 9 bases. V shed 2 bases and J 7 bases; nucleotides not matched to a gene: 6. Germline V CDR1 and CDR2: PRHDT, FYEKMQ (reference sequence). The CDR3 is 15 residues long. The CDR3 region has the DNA TGTGCCAGCAGCTTAAAAGCGGGGGGATTAAATGAGCAGTTCTTC. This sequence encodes CASSLKAGGLNEQFF.

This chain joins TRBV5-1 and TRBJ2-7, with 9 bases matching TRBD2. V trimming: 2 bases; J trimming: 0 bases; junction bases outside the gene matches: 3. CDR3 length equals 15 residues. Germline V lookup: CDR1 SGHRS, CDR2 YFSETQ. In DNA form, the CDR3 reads TGCGCCAGCAGCTTCGGACTAGCGTCCTCCTACGAGCAGTACTTC. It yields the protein CASSFGLASSYEQYF.

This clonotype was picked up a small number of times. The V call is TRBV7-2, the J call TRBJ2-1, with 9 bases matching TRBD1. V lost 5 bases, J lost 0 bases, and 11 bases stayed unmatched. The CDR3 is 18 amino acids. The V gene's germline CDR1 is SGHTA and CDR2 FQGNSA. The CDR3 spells CASSRQYRGPDSYNEQFF. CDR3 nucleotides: TGTGCCAGCAGCCGCCAATACAGGGGGCCAGACTCCTACAATGAGCAGTTCTTC.